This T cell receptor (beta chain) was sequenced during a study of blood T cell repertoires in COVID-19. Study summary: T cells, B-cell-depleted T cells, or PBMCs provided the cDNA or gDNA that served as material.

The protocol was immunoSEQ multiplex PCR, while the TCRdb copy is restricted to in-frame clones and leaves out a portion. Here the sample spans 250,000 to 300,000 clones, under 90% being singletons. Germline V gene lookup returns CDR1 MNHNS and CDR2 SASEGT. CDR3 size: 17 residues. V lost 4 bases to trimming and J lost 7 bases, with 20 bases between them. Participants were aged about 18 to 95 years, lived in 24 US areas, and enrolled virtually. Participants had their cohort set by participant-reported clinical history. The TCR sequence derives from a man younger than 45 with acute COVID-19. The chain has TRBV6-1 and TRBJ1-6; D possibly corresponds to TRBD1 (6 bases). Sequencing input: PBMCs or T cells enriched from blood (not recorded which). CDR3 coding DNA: TGTGCCAGCAGTGGAGTCCTAGGGGGTATCGGCAATTCACCCCTCCACTTT. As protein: CASSGVLGGIGNSPLHF.